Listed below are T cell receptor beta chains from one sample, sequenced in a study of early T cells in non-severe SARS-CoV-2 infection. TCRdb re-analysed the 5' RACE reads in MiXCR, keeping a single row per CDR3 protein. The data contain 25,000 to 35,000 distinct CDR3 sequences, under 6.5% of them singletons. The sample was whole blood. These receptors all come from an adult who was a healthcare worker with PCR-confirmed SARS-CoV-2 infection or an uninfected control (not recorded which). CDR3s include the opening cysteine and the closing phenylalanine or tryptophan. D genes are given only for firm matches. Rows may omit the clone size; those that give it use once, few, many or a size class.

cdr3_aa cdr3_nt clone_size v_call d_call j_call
CATSDLLRQLNTEAFF TGTGCCACCAGTGATTTGCTCCGGCAGTTGAACACTGAAGCTTTCTTT many TRBV24-1 - TRBJ1-1
CASSQITLTSANTGELFF TGTGCCAGCAGCCAAATTACGCTAACTTCAGCGAACACCGGGGAGCTGTTTTTT medium-sized TRBV14 - TRBJ2-2
CSARDRGLSYEHYF TGCAGTGCTCGGGACAGGGGGCTGTCCTACGAGCATTACTTC - TRBV20-1 TRBD1 TRBJ2-7
CAIGRGSTDTQYF TGTGCCATCGGCCGAGGTAGCACAGATACGCAGTATTTT few TRBV10-3 - TRBJ2-3
CASSGRSYNEQFF TGCGCCAGCAGCGGCAGGTCCTACAATGAGCAGTTCTTC many TRBV5-1 - TRBJ2-1
CASSLSGDYQETQYF TGCGCCAGCAGCCTTAGCGGGGACTACCAAGAGACCCAGTACTTC many TRBV4-1 TRBD2 TRBJ2-5
CASTVQLGGVQETQYF TGTGCCAGCACCGTACAATTGGGAGGAGTCCAAGAGACCCAGTACTTC - TRBV28 - TRBJ2-5
CSARARARVPEQFF TGCAGTGCTAGAGCTAGGGCGCGGGTGCCTGAGCAGTTCTTC many TRBV20-1 - TRBJ2-1
CASSPQDGGSNEQFF TGTGCCAGCAGCCCACAGGACGGGGGATCGAATGAGCAGTTCTTC many TRBV7-3 - TRBJ2-1
CASSLRTGRYEQYF TGTGCCAGCAGCTTACGGACAGGGAGATACGAGCAGTACTTC - TRBV13 TRBD1 TRBJ2-7
CASRRLAGGSDTQYF TGTGCCAGCAGGCGACTAGCGGGGGGTTCAGATACGCAGTATTTT many TRBV11-2 TRBD2 TRBJ2-3
CASSQDYSSNQPQHF TGCGCCAGCAGCCAAGATTACAGTAGCAATCAGCCCCAGCATTTT - TRBV4-1 - TRBJ1-5
CSATKRGGRNEQFF TGCAGTGCTACAAAGCGGGGGGGCCGGAATGAGCAGTTCTTC many TRBV20-1 TRBD2 TRBJ2-1
CASSPAGRSATEAFF TGTGCCAGCAGTCCAGCGGGGAGAAGCGCCACTGAAGCTTTCTTT many TRBV28 - TRBJ1-1
CASSPDPGTPYEYF TGCGCCAGCAGCCCGGACCCTGGGACACCGTATGAGTACTTC many TRBV4-1 - TRBJ2-7
CASSIARSGNQPQHF TGTGCCAGTAGTATTGCGCGATCGGGCAATCAGCCCCAGCATTTT many TRBV19 - TRBJ1-5
CASRADITYEQYF TGTGCCAGCAGAGCGGATATAACCTACGAGCAGTACTTC medium-sized TRBV2 - TRBJ2-7
CASSQDPSGGPPNEQFF TGTGCCAGCAGCCAGGATCCTAGCGGGGGGCCCCCGAATGAGCAGTTCTTC - TRBV3-2 - TRBJ2-1
CSAATPSAFF TGCAGCGCTGCTACCCCCTCCGCTTTCTTT few TRBV29-1 - TRBJ1-1